The rows below give T cell receptor beta chains drawn from one sample of a study of cytomegalovirus exposure and HLA in healthy donors. Sequencing used immunoSEQ multiplex PCR; TCRdb keeps in-frame clones, though not all of them. The sample contains about 170,000 clones, 75% to 85% of which appear only once. The sample was PBMCs. These receptor sequences come from a man under 40 in good health and CMV-seropositive. CDR3s include the opening cysteine and the closing phenylalanine or tryptophan. A D gene is named only where the DNA matches it firmly. Clone size is not always given. Where it is, it says once, few, many or a class for expanded clones.

CASSVHSGPPNEQFF TGCGCCAGCAGCGTCCATAGTGGTCCCCCCAATGAGCAGTTCTTC NA TRBJ2-1 TRBV5-1 once
CAWSPGQGNYEQYF TGTGCCTGGAGTCCGGGACAGGGGAATTACGAGCAGTACTTC TRBD1 TRBJ2-7 TRBV30 NA
CASSFRGVPNEQFF TGTGCCAGCAGTTTCCGCGGGGTCCCCAATGAGCAGTTCTTC NA TRBJ2-1 TRBV27 few
CASSSTGPKETQYF TGTGCCAGCAGTTCCACAGGCCCGAAAGAGACCCAGTACTTC NA TRBJ2-5 TRBV27 NA
CAPSDIFYEQYF TGTGCCCCCTCGGACATTTTCTACGAGCAGTACTTC NA TRBJ2-7 TRBV6-4 NA
CASSFNPSLQGAGYGYTF TGTGCCAGCAGCTTTAACCCTTCTCTACAGGGGGCGGGCTATGGCTACACCTTC TRBD1 TRBJ1-2 TRBV11-2 once
CASNGQGEANTEAFF TGTGCCAGCAATGGACAGGGAGAGGCGAACACTGAAGCTTTCTTT TRBD1 TRBJ1-1 TRBV11-2 NA
CASSAVAGGSYEQYF TGTGCCAGCAGTGCGGTCGCAGGGGGTTCCTACGAGCAGTACTTC TRBD1 TRBJ2-7 TRBV6-1 NA
CASRGTRIYNEQFF TGTGCCAGCAGGGGGACTAGGATATACAATGAGCAGTTCTTC TRBD2 TRBJ2-1 TRBV27 once
CASSGWGDSKNIQYF TGTGCCAGCAGCGGGTGGGGGGATTCAAAAAACATTCAGTACTTC NA TRBJ2-4 TRBV9 NA
CAWRIEVSTEAFF TGTGCCTGGAGAATAGAAGTAAGCACTGAAGCTTTCTTT NA TRBJ1-1 TRBV30 NA
CASSPRQGNEQFF TGTGCCAGCAGCCCCCGACAGGGAAATGAGCAGTTCTTC TRBD1 TRBJ2-1 TRBV7-2 NA
CASSPRVGTIYF TGTGCCAGCAGCCCCAGGGTGGGCACCATATATTTT NA TRBJ1-3 TRBV7-2 NA
CASSPGVRAKNIQYF TGTGCCAGCAGCCCAGGGGTCCGGGCCAAAAACATTCAGTACTTC NA TRBJ2-4 TRBV11-2 NA
CASSVEPSGSPGEQYF TGTGCCAGCAGCGTAGAACCCAGCGGGAGCCCGGGGGAGCAGTACTTC TRBD2 TRBJ2-5 TRBV9 NA
CASSLDLRTGGETQYF TGTGCCAGCAGCTTAGACCTTCGGACAGGAGGAGAGACCCAGTACTTC TRBD1 TRBJ2-5 TRBV7-2 NA
CASSIRDSAYEQYF TGTGCCAGTAGTATACGGGACAGCGCCTACGAGCAGTACTTC TRBD1 TRBJ2-7 TRBV19 NA
CASSLRREGTYNEQFF TGTGCCAGCAGCCTAAGACGGGAGGGCACCTACAATGAGCAGTTCTTC TRBD2 TRBJ2-1 TRBV11-2 few
CASSYMSGSTDTQYF TGTGCCAGCAGTTACATGAGCGGTAGCACAGATACGCAGTATTTT NA TRBJ2-3 TRBV6-5 NA
CASTPAGGSYEQYF TGTGCCAGCACCCCGGCAGGGGGCTCCTACGAGCAGTACTTC TRBD1 TRBJ2-7 TRBV27 once
CASRTTGTGTRELFF TGTGCCAGCAGGACAACCGGGACAGGGACTCGGGAGCTGTTTTTT TRBD1 TRBJ2-2 TRBV27 NA
CASSSIAGEGLNEQFF TGCGCCAGCAGCTCCATAGCGGGAGAGGGGCTCAATGAGCAGTTCTTC TRBD2 TRBJ2-1 TRBV5-1 NA
CAWSVRGREQFF TGTGCCTGGAGTGTACGTGGGAGGGAGCAGTTCTTC NA TRBJ2-1 TRBV30 NA
CASAGTGSNQPQHF TGTGCCAGTGCCGGGACAGGGAGCAATCAGCCCCAGCATTTT TRBD1 TRBJ1-5 TRBV19 NA
CASSRDRVHEQYF TGTGCCAGCAGCCGGGACAGGGTCCACGAGCAGTACTTC TRBD1 TRBJ2-7 TRBV5-6 NA
CASSLTSGSYNEQFF TGTGCCAGCAGTTTAACTAGCGGGAGTTACAATGAGCAGTTCTTC TRBD2 TRBJ2-1 TRBV27 NA
CASNLQGEASTDTQYF TGTGCCAGCAACCTACAGGGGGAAGCCAGCACAGATACGCAGTATTTT TRBD1 TRBJ2-3 TRBV27 NA
CASSSLQGLLYRSNQPQHF TGTGCCAGCAGCTCACTCCAGGGCCTACTTTATCGGAGCAATCAGCCCCAGCATTTT NA TRBJ1-5 TRBV7-8 NA
CASSIRGGETGELFF TGTGCCAGTAGTATTAGGGGGGGAGAAACCGGGGAGCTGTTTTTT NA TRBJ2-2 TRBV19 NA
CASSLLGGYEQYF TGTGCCAGCAGCTTATTGGGGGGATACGAGCAGTACTTC NA TRBJ2-7 TRBV11-3 once
CASSLGGTGELFF TGTGCCAGCAGCTTAGGAGGCACCGGGGAGCTGTTTTTT NA TRBJ2-2 TRBV11-3 NA
CASSLVSWTPGQYEQYF TGTGCCAGCAGCTTAGTCTCCTGGACTCCCGGGCAATACGAGCAGTACTTC NA TRBJ2-7 TRBV7-8 NA
CASSPRGLQGIMNTEAFF TGTGCCAGCTCACCGAGGGGGCTACAGGGGATCATGAACACTGAAGCTTTCTTT TRBD1 TRBJ1-1 TRBV18 NA
CASSQDRGQGDGELFF TGCGCCAGCAGCCAAGATCGTGGACAGGGGGACGGGGAGCTGTTTTTT TRBD1 TRBJ2-2 TRBV4-1 few
CASSNGRESQPQHF TGTGCCAGCAGCAACGGGCGGGAGAGTCAGCCCCAGCATTTT NA TRBJ1-5 TRBV4-2 few
CASSLGNGQATDTQYF TGCGCCAGCAGCTTAGGGAACGGACAGGCCACAGATACGCAGTATTTT TRBD1 TRBJ2-3 TRBV5-1 NA
CASCSPALAGVSATQYF TGTGCCAGCTGTTCCCCGGCTTTAGCGGGAGTTTCTGCGACCCAGTACTTC TRBD2 TRBJ2-5 TRBV28 NA
CASSYSTTPRDYGYTF TGTGCCAGCAGTTACTCGACGACCCCTCGGGACTATGGCTACACCTTC NA TRBJ1-2 TRBV6-5 NA
CASSPGTSGSDEQFF TGTGCCAGCAGCCCGGGGACTAGCGGGAGCGATGAGCAGTTCTTC TRBD2 TRBJ2-1 TRBV7-9 NA
CASSLSLVRGKNTEAFF TGCGCCAGCAGCTTGTCATTAGTACGGGGGAAGAACACTGAAGCTTTCTTT NA TRBJ1-1 TRBV5-1 NA
CASSTGTGWTLHF TGTGCCAGCAGCACAGGGACAGGGTGGACCCTCCACTTT TRBD1 TRBJ1-6 TRBV5-6 NA
CASSTGGLAGPASNEQFF TGCGCCAGCAGCACAGGGGGACTAGCGGGGCCCGCAAGCAATGAGCAGTTCTTC TRBD2 TRBJ2-1 TRBV5-1 NA
CASSQGQTSGYNEQFF TGCGCCAGCAGCCAAGGGCAGACTAGCGGGTACAATGAGCAGTTCTTC TRBD2 TRBJ2-1 TRBV4-1 NA
CASSTTGGETQYF TGTGCCAGCAGTACGACAGGGGGAGAGACCCAGTACTTC TRBD1 TRBJ2-5 TRBV6-5 NA
CASSLFGLAGLLAKNIQYF TGTGCCAGCAGTTTATTCGGACTAGCGGGATTATTAGCCAAAAACATTCAGTACTTC TRBD2 TRBJ2-4 TRBV27 NA
CASSYNGGSRPQHF TGTGCCAGCAGTTACAACGGGGGTTCTCGGCCCCAGCATTTT NA TRBJ1-5 TRBV6-6 few
CASILGQGDTEAFF TGTGCCAGCATCCTGGGACAGGGGGACACTGAAGCTTTCTTT TRBD1 TRBJ1-1 TRBV7-9 NA
CASSNRGKNTEAFF TGTGCCAGCAGCAACAGGGGAAAGAACACTGAAGCTTTCTTT TRBD1 TRBJ1-1 TRBV7-6 few
CASSASGGYQETQYF TGCGCCAGCAGCGCTAGCGGGGGCTACCAAGAGACCCAGTACTTC TRBD2 TRBJ2-5 TRBV5-1 NA
CASTHRRGYSNQPQHF TGTGCCAGTACCCATCGGAGGGGTTATAGCAATCAGCCCCAGCATTTT NA TRBJ1-5 TRBV19 NA
CASSQRGQANDENTIYF TGCGCCAGCAGCCAAAGGGGACAGGCCAACGACGAAAACACCATATATTTT TRBD1 TRBJ1-3 TRBV4-1 NA
CASSLVEGQGSYEQYF TGTGCCAGCAGCTTAGTGGAGGGACAGGGTAGCTACGAGCAGTACTTC TRBD1 TRBJ2-7 TRBV11-2 NA
CASSLQLAGGHNEQFF TGTGCCAGCAGCCTCCAACTAGCGGGGGGGCACAATGAGCAGTTCTTC TRBD2 TRBJ2-1 TRBV11-3 NA
CASSSPGTGAGNTIYF TGTGCCAGCAGTTCTCCGGGGACAGGGGCTGGAAACACCATATATTTT TRBD1 TRBJ1-3 TRBV6-5 NA
CASSKGSRVEYGYTF TGTGCCAGCAGCAAAGGGAGCAGGGTCGAGTATGGCTACACCTTC NA TRBJ1-2 TRBV21-1 NA
CASRPRTGGGYTF TGTGCCAGCAGACCCAGGACAGGAGGCGGCTACACCTTC TRBD1 TRBJ1-2 TRBV6-5 NA